The present TCR beta chain was sequenced within a study of T cell responses to AZD1222 COVID-19 vaccine. On this clone itself: What it recognizes is unknown.

The CDR3 length is 14 residues. Trimming removed 4 bases from V and 4 bases from J; junction bases left unmatched: 3. Germline CDR1 is SGHAT and CDR2 is FQNNGV. General study results and limits: White British people made up most donors, females outnumbered males, and clonal diversity was possibly underestimated. Epitopes outside B.1.351 and B.1.1.7 mutated regions reportedly drew nearly half of spike TCRs.

Repertoires were generated with immunoSEQ multiplex PCR, while TCRdb's copy carries only in-frame clones and drops some. Among about 56,000 clones listed, roughly 85% were seen once. The material sequenced was peripheral blood, taken on day 0 of AZD1222 vaccination. The sequence derives from an adult in good health. V and J are TRBV11-2 and TRBJ1-4; 7 nucleotides line up with TRBD1. CDR3 in amino acids: CASSWDSFNEKLFF. The CDR3 nucleotides read TGTGCCAGCAGCTGGGACAGCTTTAATGAAAAACTGTTTTTT.